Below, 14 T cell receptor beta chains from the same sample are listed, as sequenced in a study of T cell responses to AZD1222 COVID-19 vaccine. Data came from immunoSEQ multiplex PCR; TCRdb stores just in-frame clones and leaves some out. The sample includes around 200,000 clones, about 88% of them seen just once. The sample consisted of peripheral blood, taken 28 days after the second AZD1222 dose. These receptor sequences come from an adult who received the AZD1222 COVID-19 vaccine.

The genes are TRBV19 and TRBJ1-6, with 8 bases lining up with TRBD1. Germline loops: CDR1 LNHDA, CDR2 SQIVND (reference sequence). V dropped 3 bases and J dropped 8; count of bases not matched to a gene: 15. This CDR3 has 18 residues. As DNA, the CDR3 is TGTGCCAGTAGTATCGGACAGGGATTATCATCCTTTGATTCACCCCTCCACTTT. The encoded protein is CASSIGQGLSSFDSPLHF.

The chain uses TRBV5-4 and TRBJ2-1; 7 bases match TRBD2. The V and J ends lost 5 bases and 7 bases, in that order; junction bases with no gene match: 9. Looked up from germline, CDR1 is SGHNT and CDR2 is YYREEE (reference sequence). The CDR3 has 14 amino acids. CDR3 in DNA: TGTGCCAGCAGGGAGGCCGGGGGGAGAAATGAGCAGTTCTTC. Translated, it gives CASREAGGRNEQFF.

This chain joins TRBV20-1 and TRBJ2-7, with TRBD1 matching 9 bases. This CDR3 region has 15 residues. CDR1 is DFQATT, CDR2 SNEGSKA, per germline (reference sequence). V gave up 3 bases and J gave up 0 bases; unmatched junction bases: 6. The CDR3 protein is CSASQGTGSSYEQYF. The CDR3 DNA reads TGCAGTGCTAGTCAGGGGACAGGGAGCTCCTACGAGCAGTACTTC.

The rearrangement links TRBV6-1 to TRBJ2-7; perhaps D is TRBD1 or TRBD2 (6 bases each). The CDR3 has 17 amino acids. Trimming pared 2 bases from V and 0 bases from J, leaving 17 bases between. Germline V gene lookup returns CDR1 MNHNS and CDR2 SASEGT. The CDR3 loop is CASSERGEGGPSYEQYF. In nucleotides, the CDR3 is TGTGCCAGCAGTGAAAGGGGGGAAGGCGGGCCCTCCTACGAGCAGTACTTC.

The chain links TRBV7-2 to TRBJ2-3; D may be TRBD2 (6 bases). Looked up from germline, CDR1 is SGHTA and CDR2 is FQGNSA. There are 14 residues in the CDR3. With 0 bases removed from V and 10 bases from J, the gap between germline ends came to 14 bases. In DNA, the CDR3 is TGTGCCAGCAGCTTAGCGGGAGGATTGTCGGCGCAGTATTTT. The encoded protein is CASSLAGGLSAQYF.

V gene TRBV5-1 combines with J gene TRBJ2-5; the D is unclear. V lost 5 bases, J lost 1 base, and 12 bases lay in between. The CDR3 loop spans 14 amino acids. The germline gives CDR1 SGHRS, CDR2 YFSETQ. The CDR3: CASSPSSGQETQYF. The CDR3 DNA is TGCGCCAGCAGTCCTAGTTCCGGCCAAGAGACCCAGTACTTC.

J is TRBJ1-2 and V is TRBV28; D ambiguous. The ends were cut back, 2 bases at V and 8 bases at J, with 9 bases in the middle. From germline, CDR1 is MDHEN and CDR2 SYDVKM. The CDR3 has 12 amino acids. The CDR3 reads CASSLRIGGYTF. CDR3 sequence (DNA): TGTGCCAGCAGTTTAAGGATTGGGGGCTACACCTTC.

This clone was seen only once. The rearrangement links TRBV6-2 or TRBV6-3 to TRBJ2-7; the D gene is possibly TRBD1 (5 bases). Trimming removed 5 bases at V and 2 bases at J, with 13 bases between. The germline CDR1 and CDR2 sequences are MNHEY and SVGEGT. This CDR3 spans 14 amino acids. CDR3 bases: TGTGCCAGCAGTGGCTGGGGCCAAACCTACGAGCAGTACTTC. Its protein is CASSGWGQTYEQYF.

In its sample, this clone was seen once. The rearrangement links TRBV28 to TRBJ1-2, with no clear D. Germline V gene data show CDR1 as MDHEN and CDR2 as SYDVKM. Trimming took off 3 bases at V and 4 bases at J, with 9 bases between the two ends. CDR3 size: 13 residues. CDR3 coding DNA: TGTGCCAGCAGTTTCCCGGGCTTCTATGGCTACACCTTC. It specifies CASSFPGFYGYTF.

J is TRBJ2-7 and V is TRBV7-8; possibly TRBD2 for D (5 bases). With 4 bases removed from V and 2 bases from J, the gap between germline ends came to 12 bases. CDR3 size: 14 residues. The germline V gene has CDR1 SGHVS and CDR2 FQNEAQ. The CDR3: CASSSRRAPYEQYF. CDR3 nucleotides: TGTGCCAGCAGCTCCCGGCGGGCCCCCTACGAGCAGTACTTC. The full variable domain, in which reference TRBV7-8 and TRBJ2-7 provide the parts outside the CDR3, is GAGVSQSPRYKVAKRGQDVALRCDPISGHVSLFWYQQALGQGPEFLTYFQNEAQLDKSGLPSDRFFAERPEGSVSTLKIQRTQQEDSAVYLCASSSRRAPYEQYFGPGTRLTVT.

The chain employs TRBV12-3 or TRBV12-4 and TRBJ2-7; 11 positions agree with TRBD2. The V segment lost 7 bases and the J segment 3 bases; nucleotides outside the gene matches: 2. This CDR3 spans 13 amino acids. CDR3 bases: TGTGCCAGCACGCTAGCGGGAGGCTACGAGCAGTACTTC. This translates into CASTLAGGYEQYF.

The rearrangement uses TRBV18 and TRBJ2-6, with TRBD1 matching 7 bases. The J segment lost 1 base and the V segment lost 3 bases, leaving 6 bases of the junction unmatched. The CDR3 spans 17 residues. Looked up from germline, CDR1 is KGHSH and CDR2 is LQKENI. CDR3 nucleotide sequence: TGTGCCAGCTCACCGGGACAGACAACTTCTGGGGCCAACGTCCTGACTTTC. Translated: CASSPGQTTSGANVLTF.

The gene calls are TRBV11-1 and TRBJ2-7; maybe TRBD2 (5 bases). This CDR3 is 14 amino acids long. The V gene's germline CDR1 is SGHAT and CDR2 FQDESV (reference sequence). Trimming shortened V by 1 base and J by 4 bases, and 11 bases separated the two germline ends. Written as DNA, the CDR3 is TGTGCCAGCAGCTTAGGTGGGAGTCAATACGAGCAGTACTTC. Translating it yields CASSLGGSQYEQYF.

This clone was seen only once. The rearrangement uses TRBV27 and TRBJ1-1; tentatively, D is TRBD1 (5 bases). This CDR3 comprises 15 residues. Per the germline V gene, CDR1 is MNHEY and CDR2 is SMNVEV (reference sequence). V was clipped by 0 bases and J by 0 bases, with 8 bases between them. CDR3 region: CASSLSPGMNTEAFF. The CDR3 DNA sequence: TGTGCCAGCAGTTTATCTCCAGGGATGAACACTGAAGCTTTCTTT.